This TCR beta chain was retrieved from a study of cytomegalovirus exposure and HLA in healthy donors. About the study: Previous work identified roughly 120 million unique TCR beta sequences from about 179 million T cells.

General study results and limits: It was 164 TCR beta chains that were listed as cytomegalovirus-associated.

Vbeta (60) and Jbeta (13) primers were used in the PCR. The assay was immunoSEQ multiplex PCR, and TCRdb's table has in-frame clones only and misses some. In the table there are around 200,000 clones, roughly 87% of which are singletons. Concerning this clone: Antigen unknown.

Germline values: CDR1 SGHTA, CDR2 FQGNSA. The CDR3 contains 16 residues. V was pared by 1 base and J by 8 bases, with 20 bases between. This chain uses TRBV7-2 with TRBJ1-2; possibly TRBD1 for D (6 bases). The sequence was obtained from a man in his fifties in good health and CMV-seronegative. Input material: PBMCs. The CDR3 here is CASSLGDRAGGRGYTF. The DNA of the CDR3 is TGTGCCAGCAGCTTAGGAGACAGAGCGGGGGGGCGGGGCTACACCTTC.